This T cell receptor beta chain was identified during a study of response to subunit inactivated influenza vaccine. CDR3 length equals 15 residues. The germline V gene has CDR1 LGHNA and CDR2 YSLEER. The J segment lost 6 bases and the V segment lost 1 base, leaving 5 bases of the junction unmatched. General study findings and limits: Few additional T cells are recruited per seasonal influenza vaccination, authors suggested.

In the case of this clonotype: The target antigen is unknown.

TCRdb itself ran the RT-PCR reads through MiXCR, one entry per CDR3 protein. The table lists 650,000 or so distinct CDR3 sequences, around 15% of them singletons. This material consisted of PBMCs from blood, taken 14 to 15 days before vaccination. The sequence derives from a man aged 45-65 years who received an inactivated influenza vaccine. V is TRBV4-3 and J is TRBJ2-1; 8 bases match TRBD2. DNA of the CDR3: TGCGCCAGCAGCCAAGTTCTAGCGGGTAGCAATGAGCAGTTCTTC. Translated, it gives CASSQVLAGSNEQFF.